One and the same sample provided the 2 T cell receptor beta chains below, sequenced in a study of T cells and Merkel cell carcinoma outcomes. Sequenced by immunoSEQ multiplex PCR; TCRdb stores in-frame clones only, minus some. The sample shows about 15,000 clones, 75% to 90% of them seen only once. Sequencing used tumor tissue from Merkel cell carcinoma. These receptors came from a human donor with Merkel cell carcinoma.

The V call is TRBV5-6, the J call TRBJ2-5; no firm D call. V was trimmed by 4 bases and J by 3 bases, leaving 13 bases between them. CDR3 length: 14 amino acids. Germline lookup yields CDR1 SGHDT and CDR2 YYEEEE. Here the CDR3 DNA reads TGTGCCAGCAGCCACCCGACGAGCGAAGAGACCCAGTACTTC. This codes for CASSHPTSEETQYF. Full variable domain (remainder filled in from reference TRBV5-6 and TRBJ2-5): DAGVTQSPTHLIKTRGQQVTLRCSPKSGHDTVSWYQQALGQGPQFIFQYYEEEERQRGNFPDRFSGHQFPNYSSELNVNALLLGDSALYLCASSHPTSEETQYFGPGTRLLVL.

The V gene is TRBV6-4, the J gene TRBJ2-2, with a possible D match to TRBD1 (6 bases). Trimming stripped 4 bases from V and 14 bases from J, with 20 bases between. The CDR3 extends over 14 amino acids. Germline V lookup: CDR1 MRHNA, CDR2 SNTAGT. The CDR3 nucleotides are TGTGCCAGCAGTGTTCAGGGGAACACCGGAGAACTGTTTTTT. Its protein product is CASSVQGNTGELFF.